A selection of T cell receptor beta chains follows, all from one sample in a study of cytomegalovirus exposure and HLA in healthy donors. Profiled with immunoSEQ multiplex PCR; TCRdb holds only in-frame clones, not every one. Among approximately 130,000 clones listed, around 82% were seen once. The source material was PBMCs. The receptor source for this set is a man aged 45-65 years in good health and CMV-seronegative. Each CDR3 is given with its conserved first and last residue. Fields, in order: D gene, V gene, clone size, J gene, CDR3 DNA, CDR3 protein. D genes are given only for firm matches. Expanded clones are given a class, and other clones once, few, many or no size at all.

TRBD1	TRBV19	NA	TRBJ2-3	TGTGCCAGTAGTATAGGAGGGACAGGGTGGTCAGATACGCAGTATTTT	CASSIGGTGWSDTQYF
NA	TRBV11-2	NA	TRBJ2-4	TGTGCCAGCAGCTTAGTGGGGGGAGACGGCATTCAGTACTTC	CASSLVGGDGIQYF
TRBD2	TRBV28	NA	TRBJ2-3	TGTGCCAGCACTAGGGTAGCGGGAGATACAGATACGCAGTATTTT	CASTRVAGDTDTQYF
NA	TRBV4-3	NA	TRBJ2-3	TGCGCCAGCAGCCAAGGGACACCGGTATTAGATACGCAGTATTTT	CASSQGTPVLDTQYF
NA	TRBV28	NA	TRBJ2-1	TGTGCCAGCAGTTTATTCCAGGTGGCCCTCAATGAGCAGTTCTTC	CASSLFQVALNEQFF
NA	TRBV27	NA	TRBJ1-2	TGTGCCAGCAGCCTCGGGGTCCCTTCTAACTATGGCTACACCTTC	CASSLGVPSNYGYTF
TRBD1	TRBV6-6	NA	TRBJ1-6	TGTGCCAGCAGTCTGACAGGGAGAAATTCACCCCTCCACTTT	CASSLTGRNSPLHF
TRBD1	TRBV28	few	TRBJ1-1	TGTGCCAGCACGGCCAGGGGGAAAGGTCACTTGTTAGCTTTCTTT	CASTARGKGHLLAFF
NA	TRBV7-9	NA	TRBJ1-4	TGTGCCAGCAGCCTACCCGGGGGTGAAAAACTGTTTTTT	CASSLPGGEKLFF
NA	TRBV6-6	few	TRBJ2-1	TGTGCCAGCACCAAAGCCGGGAGCTCCTACAATGAGCAGTTCTTC	CASTKAGSSYNEQFF
NA	TRBV29-1	NA	TRBJ2-7	TGCAGCGTTAGGACAGACCTCTACGAGCAGTACTTC	CSVRTDLYEQYF
TRBD2	TRBV11-2	NA	TRBJ2-7	TGTGCCAGCAGCTTAGCAGCGGGAGGCCTTTACGAGCAGTACTTC	CASSLAAGGLYEQYF
TRBD2	TRBV4-1	NA	TRBJ2-1	TGCGCCAGCAGCCAATCACTAGCGGGAGGGGATGAGCAGTTCTTC	CASSQSLAGGDEQFF
TRBD2	TRBV28	NA	TRBJ2-7	TGTGCCAGCAGTCCCCGGGAGGGGTACTACGAGCAGTACTTC	CASSPREGYYEQYF
TRBD2	TRBV5-1	NA	TRBJ2-2	TGCGCCAGCATGACTAGCGGGAGTGGCACCGGGGAGCTGTTTTTT	CASMTSGSGTGELFF
NA	TRBV5-6	few	TRBJ2-3	TGTGCCAGCAGCTTTCGTGGGAGCCCCCGCACAGATACGCAGTATTTT	CASSFRGSPRTDTQYF
NA	TRBV7-9	few	TRBJ2-7	TGTGCCAGCAGTCAAACGGGTGAGCAGTACTTC	CASSQTGEQYF
TRBD1	TRBV19	once	TRBJ2-7	TGTGCCAGTAGCCAAGGACAGGGGGGGCCTTACGAGCAGTACTTC	CASSQGQGGPYEQYF
TRBD1	TRBV29-1	NA	TRBJ1-1	TGCAGCGTTGCCGGACAGGCGAACGAAGCTTTCTTT	CSVAGQANEAFF
NA	TRBV5-1	NA	TRBJ2-1	TGCGCCAGCAGCTTGGACAGGGCGGATGAGCAGTTCTTC	CASSLDRADEQFF
TRBD1	TRBV18	NA	TRBJ1-1	TGTGCCAGCTCACGGACAGGGGGCCCGGACACTGAAGCTTTCTTT	CASSRTGGPDTEAFF
TRBD2	TRBV6-9	few	TRBJ2-3	TGTGCCAGCAGTTATGATAGCGGGAGGCGACGGAATACGCAGTATTTT	CASSYDSGRRRNTQYF
TRBD1	TRBV6-5	NA	TRBJ2-1	TGTGCCAGCAGTTACTTAGGGGGCACTGGTAATGAGCAGTTCTTC	CASSYLGGTGNEQFF
TRBD2	TRBV14	NA	TRBJ2-7	TGTGCCAGCAGCCATCAAGGTGGTGGTAGCGGGGTCCCCTACGAGCAGTACTTC	CASSHQGGGSGVPYEQYF
NA	TRBV28	NA	TRBJ2-7	TGTGCCAGCAGTTCAGGGGTCGACGAGCAGTACTTC	CASSSGVDEQYF
NA	TRBV9	NA	TRBJ1-1	TGTGCCAGCAGCGTAAATCCAGGGTTAACTGAAGCTTTCTTT	CASSVNPGLTEAFF
NA	TRBV19	once	TRBJ1-1	TGTGCCAGTAGTATACAGGGGACGAACACTGAAGCTTTCTTT	CASSIQGTNTEAFF
TRBD1	TRBV11-2	NA	TRBJ2-7	TGTGCCAGCAGGAGTTTAAGACAGGGGAGAGGCGAGCAGTACTTC	CASRSLRQGRGEQYF
TRBD1	TRBV5-1	NA	TRBJ1-2	TGCGCCAGCAGCCCCGGGACAGGGACCTATGGCTACACCTTC	CASSPGTGTYGYTF
TRBD1	TRBV2	NA	TRBJ1-4	TGTGCCAGCACTCCGGGACAGGGGGCAACTAATGAAAAACTGTTTTTT	CASTPGQGATNEKLFF
NA	TRBV19	few	TRBJ1-1	TGTGCCAGTAGTATATTGGCCAGCACTGAAGCTTTCTTT	CASSILASTEAFF
NA	TRBV15	NA	TRBJ2-1	TGTGCCACCAGCAGACTCCGGCGGGACCCCCCCAATGAGCAGTTCTTC	CATSRLRRDPPNEQFF
NA	TRBV5-1	NA	TRBJ2-5	TGCGCCAGCAGCACGGGCAAGCCGGGGGAGACCCAGTACTTC	CASSTGKPGETQYF
TRBD1	TRBV2	NA	TRBJ1-3	TGTGCCAGCAGCCCTCAGGGGGCGACTGGAAACACCATATATTTT	CASSPQGATGNTIYF